These 16 T cell receptor beta chains share one sample of origin, sequenced in a study of blood T cells in healthy people across ages. It was with a sample-barcoded 5' primer and a J-beta primer mix that a second PCR of roughly 6 to 12 cycles was run. TCRdb recomputed calls from the 5' RACE reads with MiXCR, one row per CDR3 protein. The sample shows 700,000 to 900,000 distinct CDR3 sequences, roughly 25% of them seen only once. The sample was also linked to a second study, of T cells of mothers and their children.

The specimen was blood. The receptors stem from a boy between 10 and 17 years old in good health.

This clonotype was observed a handful of times. This chain connects TRBV3-1 to TRBJ1-6; D possibly corresponds to TRBD1 (5 bases). V lost 5 bases to trimming and J lost 6 bases, with 8 bases between them. The germline CDR1 and CDR2 sequences are LGHDT and YNNKEL (reference sequence). The CDR3 length is 13 residues. CDR3 protein: CASSWGINSPLHF. The CDR3 nucleotides read TGTGCCAGCAGCTGGGGGATTAATTCACCCCTCCACTTT.

The rearrangement links TRBV9 to TRBJ2-1; 7 nucleotides match TRBD2. V lost 0 bases, J lost 8 bases, and 5 bases stayed unmatched. Germline CDR1 is SGDLS and CDR2 is YYNGEE. The CDR3 covers 14 residues. The DNA of the CDR3 is TGTGCCAGCAGCGTAGACGAGCGGGGCCATGAGCAGTTCTTC. Translation: CASSVDERGHEQFF.

The rearrangement links TRBV29-1 to TRBJ2-3; the match to TRBD2 covers 7 bases. Per germline, CDR1 SQVTM and CDR2 ANQGSEA. This CDR3 comprises 12 residues. The J segment lost 2 bases and the V segment lost 7 bases, leaving 3 bases of the junction unmatched. CDR3 bases: TGCAGCGCCGCGGGGGACACAGATACGCAGTATTTT. Protein: CSAAGDTDTQYF.

The sample holds a few counts of this clonotype. This sequence joins TRBV27 and TRBJ2-3; D is uncertain. This CDR3 is built from 15 residues. Deletions cut 6 bases from V and 0 bases from J, with 13 bases between. Per the germline V gene, CDR1 is MNHEY and CDR2 is SMNVEV (reference sequence). CDR3 residues: CASSPWATSTDTQYF. In DNA form, the CDR3 reads TGTGCCAGCAGCCCCTGGGCGACTAGCACAGATACGCAGTATTTT.

This clonotype was found a few times. The rearrangement uses TRBV7-9 and TRBJ2-1; perhaps TRBD1 as D (6 bases). With the DNA end fitting TRBJ2-7 better, the J assignment may be wrong. CDR3 length: 16 amino acids. Per the germline V gene, CDR1 is SEHNR and CDR2 is FQNEAQ (reference sequence). The CDR3 sequence is CASSPRQAPRWGEQYF. CDR3 DNA sequence: TGTGCCAGCAGCCCCAGACAGGCCCCCAGATGGGGCGAGCAGTACTTC.

This chain joins TRBV6-5 and TRBJ2-5; 9 bases line up with TRBD1. The CDR3 runs to 14 residues. CDR1 is MNHEY, CDR2 SVGAGI, per germline. Unmatched junction bases numbered 6, after V lost 5 bases and J lost 5 bases. CDR3: CASSKQGARETQYF. CDR3 nucleotides: TGTGCCAGCAGTAAACAGGGGGCCCGGGAGACCCAGTACTTC.

This rearrangement joins TRBV9 to TRBJ2-1, with 11 bases aligning to TRBD2. Germline CDR1 and CDR2: SGDLS and YYNGEE. The CDR3 spans 16 residues. With 4 bases clipped from V and 5 bases from J, the junction kept 8 bases outside the gene matches. CDR3 sequence: CASSFAGTSGDNEQFF. The CDR3 nucleotides read TGTGCCAGCAGCTTCGCCGGGACTAGCGGTGACAATGAGCAGTTCTTC.

This clonotype occurred a few times. V usage is TRBV10-3 and J usage is TRBJ2-5; no clear D gene. The J call may be wrong; the DNA end is better matched by TRBJ2-7. The CDR3 consists of 13 residues. Germline V CDR1 and CDR2: ENHRY, SYGVKD. This CDR3 reads CAIGGSLYDEQYF. The CDR3, as DNA: TGTGCCATCGGTGGCAGCCTCTACGACGAGCAGTACTTC.

V is TRBV21-1 and J is TRBJ2-4; TRBD1, the D gene given by the table, was not confirmed from the DNA. TRBV21-1 is designated a pseudogene. The CDR3 length is 17 residues. For the CDR3, the DNA is TGTGCCAGCAGCAAAGTTGAGACAGAGGAATCCAAAAACATTCAGTACTTC. Translated: CASSKVETEESKNIQYF.

In its sample, this clonotype was seen a few times. The CDR3 sequence: CAIGGSAGNTIYF. DNA for the CDR3: TGTGCCATCGGGGGGTCGGCTGGAAACACCATATATTTT. V usage is TRBV10-3 and J usage is TRBJ1-3; possibly TRBD1 for D (5 bases). Trimming cost V 8 bases and J 2 bases, with 10 bases left between them. Germline CDR1 and CDR2: ENHRY and SYGVKD. The CDR3 loop spans 13 amino acids.

This chain uses TRBV4-2 with TRBJ2-1; possibly TRBD2 for D (7 bases). V lost 3 bases and J lost 5, with 23 bases in between. The CDR3 is made up of 18 amino acids. Germline V gene data show CDR1 as LGHNA and CDR2 as YNFKEQ. This CDR3 reads CASSQPSGLGGPDNEQFF. The CDR3 DNA sequence: TGTGCCAGCAGCCAGCCTTCCGGTTTGGGGGGGCCGGACAATGAGCAGTTCTTC.

This clonotype occurred a few times. This chain's CDR3 is CASSYSSTNKGEQYF. As DNA, the CDR3 is TGTGCCAGCAGTTACTCGTCGACGAACAAGGGCGAGCAGTACTTC. V and J are TRBV6-6 and TRBJ2-7; D ambiguous. CDR3 length equals 15 residues. With 0 bases removed from V and 6 bases from J, the gap between germline ends came to 15 bases. Germline V gives CDR1 MNHNY, CDR2 SVGAGI (reference sequence).

The chain recombines TRBV20-1 with TRBJ1-5; 11 nucleotides agree with TRBD1. V was pared by 7 bases and J by 2 bases, with 10 bases of the junction left unmatched. The germline gives CDR1 DFQATT, CDR2 SNEGSKA (reference sequence). The CDR3 covers 16 residues. CDR3 protein: CSVGTGGGTGNQPQHF. DNA of the CDR3: TGCAGTGTAGGGACAGGGGGAGGCACGGGCAATCAGCCCCAGCATTTT.

The chain recombines TRBV5-5 with TRBJ2-3; 7 nucleotides agree with TRBD1. The CDR3 sequence is 14 residues long. The germline CDR1 and CDR2 sequences are SGHKS and YYEKEE (reference sequence). The J segment lost 6 bases and the V segment lost 6 bases, leaving 10 bases of the junction unmatched. The CDR3 DNA reads as TGTGCCAGCACCCCTAGACAGGGTGGGGATACGCAGTATTTT. This encodes CASTPRQGGDTQYF.

This clonotype has ten or more counts. The CDR3 reads CASSFDGGINEQYF. The CDR3 coding sequence is TGCGCCAGCAGCTTCGACGGGGGGATCAACGAGCAGTACTTC. This chain uses TRBV5-1 with TRBJ2-5, with TRBD2 identical over 7 bases. The DNA matches TRBJ2-7 better at its end, which makes the J call doubtful. There are 14 residues in the CDR3. CDR1 is SGHRS, CDR2 YFSETQ, per germline.

This chain links TRBV27 with TRBJ2-7; 7 bases fit TRBD2. The CDR3 has 15 amino acids. Germline CDR1 MNHEY, CDR2 SMNVEV (reference sequence). V dropped 4 bases and J dropped 3; count of bases not matched to a gene: 9. The CDR3 DNA reads TGTGCCAGCAGTTCACCCGGGACTACAATCTACGAGCAGTACTTC. It specifies CASSSPGTTIYEQYF.